This TCR beta chain comes out of a study of cytomegalovirus exposure and HLA in healthy donors (dated 2017 in TCRdb). For the study in its entirety: In an earlier analysis of 550 to 750 of the donors, under 300 Gb of sequence data and some 100 million unique TCR beta sequences from about 179 million T cells were reported. An early release covering roughly 580 HLA-typed donors comprised 250 to 350 gigabases of sequencing data and tens of millions of unique TCR sequences. Among the approximately 430 genotyped donors, under 90% belonged to the genetic ancestry cluster associated with self-reported Caucasian donors. The study aimed to test whether cataloging public T cell receptors could reveal signatures of past pathogen exposure. Using immunosequencing, the study profiled T cell repertoires from around 680 subjects and related those repertoires to cytomegalovirus serostatus. Besides the first cohort of around 700 subjects, a separate validation cohort made up of 120 different subjects was used. To predict cytomegalovirus infection status, the study combined high-throughput TCR immunosequencing, statistical association of individual TCRs with disease status, and machine learning. In a later analysis, previously published TCR beta repertoires from about 670 donors were re-analyzed and high-resolution HLA genotyping was added so that TCR occurrence patterns could be studied. Rather than drawing on any new phenotypic data, the later analysis identified candidate immune exposures from TCR beta sequences and the way those sequences occurred across donors. To decide whether each TCR beta V gene segment behaved as functional or pseudogenic, an earlier analysis of some 540 of the donors relied on high-throughput TCR beta sequencing. Donor age, sex, ethnicity and CMV serostatus were collected together with the repertoire data. Genome-wide SNP genotypes for about 65% of the roughly 670 donors were used in a later genetic analysis, which treated that subset as a discovery cohort. All discovery cohort repertoires had been generated using a single sequencing platform. Class I and class II HLA loci were covered by the typing at four-digit resolution. The number of typed donors differed by locus: about 620-640 for A, B, C, DRB1 and DQB1; 500 to 550 for DQA1; approximately 600 for DPA1; and around 490 for DPB1. Roughly five DR-DQ haplotypes were treated as single units for association and clustering because of strong linkage in the cohort. Among some 410 genotyped donors of the cohort, an average of roughly 240,000 unique TCR beta nucleotide sequences were sequenced per donor, roughly a sixth of them non-productive.

To prepare the library, the immunoSEQ multiplex PCR assay was applied. A mixture of 60 forward primers for TCR Vbeta segments and 13 reverse primers for TCR Jbeta segments was used in the multiplex PCR. A multiplex PCR assay on genomic DNA amplified the CDR3 region of rearranged TCR beta genes. On the Illumina HiSeq System, the amplified TCR beta libraries were sequenced as 87-base-pair reads. Concerning the study's data processing: A later analysis counted some 74 million unique TCR beta chains across the 690 or so repertoires, and 9.5 million to 11 million of these chains were shared by at least two donors. To remove PCR and sequencing errors, raw reads were error-corrected and collapsed into unique sequences using a nearest-neighbor algorithm that merged closely related sequences. Alignment of CDR3 sequences to IMGT reference sequences was used to assign V, D and J gene segments. For a sequence to be retained, at least a six-nucleotide match to both a V gene segment and a J gene segment was required. A rearrangement was called productive if the CDR3 had no stop codons and remained in frame with V and J, and every other rearrangement was called non-productive. CDR3 was defined according to IMGT convention as the region running from the second conserved V-encoded cysteine to the conserved J-encoded phenylalanine. The earlier analysis of about 620 of the donors excluded sequences that lacked an unambiguous match to a single V gene segment. In an earlier analysis of a few hundred of the donors, V segments were called functional above 56.7% productive rearrangements and were called segregating when the between-donor standard deviation exceeded 5%. To diagnose cytomegalovirus status from the catalog of TCR beta chain sequences, a statistical classification framework was built. V and J gene assignment, in a later analysis, came from comparing TCR nucleotide sequences with IMGT/GENE-DB human TR gene sequences. Using the TCRdist pipeline, a later analysis assigned CDR3 sequences along with most-parsimonious VDJ recombination scenarios. In a later analysis, every TCR beta chain was defined by the combination of its CDR3 amino acid sequence and its V-gene family, and reads without a unique V-gene family were dropped. As a way to deal with suspected cross-contamination and a sequencing artifact, a later analysis dropped 450 to 600 nucleotide sequences that were highly shared and had low generation probability. In a later analysis, a clonal expansion index was calculated for each public chain from normalized within-repertoire ranks of inferred template counts. A later analysis computed generation probabilities with a VDJ recombination model fitted to out-of-frame rearrangements, and checked the results against IGoR. In a later analysis, hypergeometric tests were used to score TCR-TCR, TCR-HLA and TCR-CMV co-occurrence, with a repertoire-size bias correction applied to TCR pairs. A later analysis estimated false discovery rates by permuting HLA or CMV assignments 20 times. In a later analysis, co-occurring TCRs were grouped using DBSCAN, with TCRdist sequence similarity added in when clustering inside HLA-allele-positive subsets. Repertoires with fewer than 30,000 or more than 120,000 public chains, plus five repertoires with anomalous nucleotide sharing, were excluded from co-occurrence clustering. Here the immuneACCESS table is served through TCRdb, limited to in-frame sequences with V and J called. Missing clones are a known gap in these copies; in checked studies unresolved V genes cover under half, and the rest lacks a known reason. The DNA was the basis for D and trimming; V, J and clone size are from that table. Recorded for this sample are about 120,000 clones; approximately 80% of them occurred a single time. The top ten clones comprise approximately 9.9% of the sample.

Study-wide findings and limitations: A later analysis reported that several top co-occurrence clusters appeared linked to parvovirus B19, influenza, CMV and Epstein-Barr virus. According to a later genetic analysis, donors in an Asian-associated ancestry cluster had fewer N-insertions in productive TCRs than the roughly 660-donor mean. HLA typing was unavailable for some donors at each locus, so association tests used only the typed subset. A further reported finding was that TCR beta sequences accurately predicted the HLA-A and HLA-B alleles for most subjects in the first cohort. A few of the identified cytomegalovirus-associated TCR beta chains were confirmed in vitro to be specific for cytomegalovirus antigens. Sequencing depth was assumed to be roughly uniform across donors in the presence/absence analyses, though that assumption may not hold. In an earlier analysis of about 550 of the donors, most TCR beta V segments were observed in productive rearrangements about 87% or about 30% of the time, broadly matching IMGT annotations. The authors suggested that the approach could potentially be generalized to other disease states and immunological phenotypes. Immune exposure information for the cohort was limited to CMV serostatus. In a later analysis, HLA-associated TCR beta chains were found to be more clonally expanded and to have lower generation probabilities than equally common non-associated chains. In a later analysis, the rate of TCR association differed among HLA loci, with DRB1 alleles having the most associated TCRs and HLA-C alleles having the fewest. In both the original and validation cohorts, the classifier was reported to diagnose cytomegalovirus status with high specificity and sensitivity. The study gave a list of more than 150 TCR beta chains associated with cytomegalovirus. Specific HLA alleles were associated with about 17,000 TCR beta sequences at a false discovery rate of 0.05 in a later analysis. A later genetic analysis associated a missense DCLRE1C variant with V-gene and J-gene trimming of TCR beta chains, and an independent cohort replicated the association. Correlated functional status among segregating V segments might reflect linkage disequilibrium, but an unknown experimental factor could not be ruled out. Assigning TCR associations to individual alleles was difficult when HLA alleles, especially DR and DQ, strongly co-occurred. Because counts were too low, fewer than 20 rarely observed V segments, including chromosome 9 orphons, were excluded from the earlier analysis of 587 of the donors. Some IMGT-functional V segments, including TRBV6-2 and TRBV6-3, could not be told apart with the 87-base-pair reads, so those segments were excluded. A cluster of highly shared sequence variants was judged likely to represent a technical artifact of the sequencing pipeline. Across donors, most TCR sequences were observed very rarely, whereas some public TCRs were present in many individuals. The cohort was sequenced for TCR beta chains only, and without alpha or paired-chain data the features that could be detected were limited. According to a later analysis, most CMV-associated TCR beta chains appeared to be HLA-restricted, and the HLA associations seemed to be driven largely by CMV exposure.

Concerning this clone itself: This receptor's antigen is unknown. Base quality data are lacking; no much larger clone is found one base away.

The cohort consisted of 600 to 750 healthy bone marrow donors. Cohort members were all nominally healthy when sampled, although unrecorded immune exposures were likely present. The donor was CMV seropositive and was included in the group of 290 or so seropositive cohort members. A peripheral blood sample was provided by each donor, and peripheral blood mononuclear cells were used for TCR beta sequencing. The Qiagen DNeasy Blood Extraction Kit was used to extract genomic DNA from the blood cell samples. The CDR3 contains 18 residues, cysteine and phenylalanine counted. Only the CDR3 part of the read is kept: 54 bases, read in frame from the first base. The germline V gene sets CDR1 to SGDLS and CDR2 to YYNGEE. V gives up 4 bases and J gives up 0 bases, and the segment between their germline ends measures 17 bases.

The sequence came from a man in his forties or fifties in good health and CMV-seropositive. The rearranged chain carries TRBV9 and TRBJ2-6; the D gene is perhaps TRBD2, from 6 matching bases. Sequencing was done on a sample of PBMCs. The CDR3 amino acid sequence is: CASSSPPGLYSGANVLTF. The sequenced DNA: TGTGCCAGCAGCTCCCCTCCGGGACTTTACTCTGGGGCCAACGTCCTGACTTTC.